These 7 T cell receptor beta chains came from one sample sequenced in a study of blood T cell repertoires in COVID-19. The assay was immunoSEQ multiplex PCR, and TCRdb's table has in-frame clones only and misses some. The sample has approximately 70,000 clones; 90% are singletons. Sample: peripheral blood. The source of these receptors is a woman under 30 with acute or convalescent COVID-19.

This chain uses TRBV18 with TRBJ1-2; D is perhaps TRBD1 (6 bases). The ends were cut back, 3 bases at V and 3 bases at J, with 8 bases in the middle. The CDR3 length is 13 residues. In germline, CDR1 is KGHSH, CDR2 LQKENI. CDR3 protein: CASSPGQHYGYTF. In DNA, the CDR3 is TGTGCCAGCTCACCCGGACAGCACTATGGCTACACCTTC.

The CDR3 region has the DNA TGTGCCTGGAGTGTAGACGGGAGCTCCTACAATGAGCAGTTCTTC. It codes for CAWSVDGSSYNEQFF. The chain carries TRBV30 and TRBJ2-1; TRBD2 might be the D (6 bases). The CDR3 sequence is 15 residues long. CDR1 GTSNPN and CDR2 SVGIG come from the germline V gene (reference sequence). Trimming removed 0 bases from V and 0 bases from J, with 9 bases in between.

This clone has just one count. This sequence joins TRBV6-1 and TRBJ2-6; tentative D call: TRBD1 (5 bases). V lost 4 bases, J lost 0 bases, and 13 bases lay in between. The CDR3 contains 17 residues. In germline, CDR1 is MNHNS, CDR2 SASEGT. CDR3: CASSGPYRPSGANVLTF. In DNA, the CDR3 is TGTGCCAGCAGTGGACCTTACAGGCCCTCTGGGGCCAACGTCCTGACTTTC.

The chain couples TRBV6-1 to TRBJ2-3, with D tentatively TRBD1 (6 bases). The V gene lost 2 bases and the J gene lost 2 bases, with 11 bases spanning the gap. Germline V gives CDR1 MNHNS, CDR2 SASEGT. The CDR3 sequence is 15 residues long. The CDR3 spells CASSEQGLITDTQYF. Written as DNA, the CDR3 is TGTGCCAGCAGTGAACAGGGGTTAATCACAGATACGCAGTATTTT.

The gene calls are TRBV10-2 and TRBJ2-7; TRBD1 might be the D (5 bases). V gave up 4 bases and J gave up 1 base, with 14 bases separating them. The CDR3 is 15 amino acids. CDR1 and CDR2 from the germline V gene are WSHSY and SAAADI. CDR3: CASSAPGSWSYEQYF. The CDR3 coding sequence is TGCGCCAGCAGTGCCCCAGGGTCTTGGTCCTACGAGCAGTACTTC.

The chain has TRBV4-1 and TRBJ2-3; no clear D gene. CDR1 is MGHRA and CDR2 is YSYEKL in the germline V gene. The V end lost 1 base, the J end lost 5 bases, and 7 bases lay between the germline ends. This CDR3 region has 13 residues. The CDR3 bases are TGCGCCAGCAGCCAAGCGTCCGTAGATACGCAGTATTTT. Protein: CASSQASVDTQYF.

The chain couples TRBV3-1 (or the pseudogene TRBV3-2) to TRBJ1-2; tentatively, D is TRBD1 (5 bases). V shed 2 bases and J shed 7 bases, with 14 bases lying between them. The CDR3 contains 14 residues. CDR1 and CDR2 from the germline V gene are LGHDT and YNNKEL (reference sequence). As DNA, the CDR3 is TGTGCCAGCAGCCAAAGGGGAGGCGTGGCTGGCTACACCTTC. Its protein is CASSQRGGVAGYTF.